This T cell receptor beta chain appears in the sequencing data of a study of CD8 T cells in Susac syndrome. Study-wide results and limits: Expansion of clones was not seen in the CD4+ T cell repertoires of Susac syndrome. The relatively small number of individuals in the TCR sequencing and HLA analysis was acknowledged by the study.

High-throughput TCR beta sequencing covered peripheral CD8+ and CD4+ T cells. Isolation of CD8+ and CD4+ T cells was performed negatively, whereas enrichment of TEMRA cells was done by FACS. V lost 0 bases and J lost 2; bases outside the gene matches: 9. There are 18 residues in the CDR3. Germline V gene sequence: CDR1 LGHNA, CDR2 YNFKEQ. Of note for this clonotype: Its target is unknown.

When the RNA was reverse transcribed, random hexamers were used with an input of about 0.5 to 1 ug. TCRdb re-derived calls from the immunoSEQ multiplex PCR reads in MiXCR, one entry per CDR3 protein. The sample holds approximately 190,000 distinct CDR3 sequences; approximately 96% are singletons and the top ten take 0.09% to 0.1%. The rearrangement uses TRBV4-2 and TRBJ2-3, with TRBD2 matching over 9 bases. Sequenced sample: CD4+ T cells from PBMCs. This clonotype was obtained from a human donor with Susac syndrome. The CDR3 sequence: CASSQEPPSGGHTDTQYF. The CDR3 bases are TGTGCCAGCAGCCAAGAACCACCGAGCGGGGGGCACACAGATACGCAGTATTTT.